The clone carrying this TCR beta chain was observed a few times. No antigen is known for it. The source of the sample is a study of T cells after yellow fever vaccination. Study-wide background: When fractions had low cell numbers, they were prepared with SMART-Seq v4 Ultra Low Input.

Germline values: CDR1 MNHNY, CDR2 SVGAGI (reference sequence). The CDR3 is 15 residues long. Trimming pared 3 bases from V and 0 bases from J, leaving 9 bases between. General study results and limits: Clones from primary vaccination mostly reappeared after the booster (roughly 97% CD4, about 85% CD8). Peaking on day 5 versus 15, the secondary response was faster but weaker.

UMIs were added to TCR cDNA along with a universal primer site when it was made by 5'RACE template switching. Each CDR3 protein is one row after TCRdb ran MiXCR on the 5' RACE reads. The sample lists 250,000 to 400,000 distinct CDR3 sequences, over 4% occurring once. The source of this sequence is a man younger than 30 who received the YFV17D yellow fever vaccine. V gene TRBV6-6 combines with J gene TRBJ1-3; D not certain. The material sequenced was PBMCs, taken 5 days after the yellow fever booster vaccination. The CDR3 bases are TGTGCCAGCAGTTATACCGGGAGCTCTGGAAACACCATATATTTT. This codes for CASSYTGSSGNTIYF.